Each of the 27 T cell receptor beta chains below was sequenced from the same sample in a study of vaccination effects on CD4 cells after COVID-19. These receptors lack a known antigen. Sequencing was performed with immunoSEQ multiplex PCR; in TCRdb, only in-frame clones are kept and a portion is missing. This sample has tens of thousands of clones; 78% occur once, and the top ten carry under 12%. Ahead of sequencing, the ViraFEST assay grew antigen-specific CD4+ T cells using viral peptide pools. The authors isolated CD4+ T cells after around nine days of culture. Vaccine recipients had no previous SARS-CoV-2 infection; their nucleocapsid antibodies were negative. The source material was CD4+ T cells from PBMCs cultured with SARS-CoV-2 spike peptides, sampled before COVID-19 vaccination. These receptors were collected from a human donor who received a COVID-19 vaccine.

The chain carries TRBV4-2 and TRBJ2-3, with 10 positions matching TRBD2. With 3 bases clipped from V and 2 bases from J, the junction kept 8 bases outside the gene matches. The CDR3 loop spans 17 amino acids. In germline, CDR1 is LGHNA, CDR2 YNFKEQ. The CDR3 region has the DNA TGTGCCAGCAGCCAGGAGCGGGGGGGCACGACCACAGATACGCAGTATTTT. Protein product: CASSQERGGTTTDTQYF.

This clone appeared a few times. The rearrangement uses TRBV7-9 and TRBJ2-2; D gene unclear. The length of the CDR3 is 15 residues. V dropped 3 bases and J dropped 2 bases, with 10 bases sitting between them. Germline V lookup: CDR1 SEHNR, CDR2 FQNEAQ (reference sequence). This chain's CDR3 is CASSLGRLNTGELFF. CDR3 DNA sequence: TGTGCCAGCAGCTTGGGCAGATTAAACACCGGGGAGCTGTTTTTT.

The chain couples TRBV7-7 to TRBJ2-3; no clear D. The CDR3 sequence is 13 residues long. V gave up 5 bases and J gave up 2 bases, with 8 bases separating them. In germline, CDR1 is SSHAT, CDR2 FNYEAQ (reference sequence). The CDR3 here is CASSPGPTDTQYF. CDR3 in DNA: TGTGCCAGCAGCCCCGGTCCCACAGATACGCAGTATTTT.

The chain employs TRBV5-1 and TRBJ2-4, with 8 bases that match TRBD1. Germline V gene sequence: CDR1 SGHRS, CDR2 YFSETQ. V shed 2 bases, J shed 0 bases, and the junction held 4 bases outside the gene matches. The CDR3 sequence is 16 residues long. CDR3 amino acids: CASSLLQGVAKNIQYF. For the CDR3, the DNA is TGCGCCAGCAGCTTATTACAGGGGGTAGCCAAAAACATTCAGTACTTC.

This clone came up once. This sequence joins TRBV5-5 and TRBJ2-5, with TRBD2 identical over 8 bases. Germline CDR1 is SGHKS and CDR2 is YYEKEE (reference sequence). CDR3 size: 14 residues. Trimming cost V 3 bases and J 5 bases; bases outside gene matches: 6. Here the CDR3 reads CASSYRASGETQYF. For the CDR3, the DNA is TGTGCCAGCAGCTACCGGGCTAGCGGGGAGACCCAGTACTTC.

This rearrangement joins TRBV7-2 to TRBJ1-1; D uncertain. CDR1 is SGHTA and CDR2 is FQGNSA in the germline V gene. The germline V and J ends were trimmed by 4 bases and 2 bases, with 11 bases remaining between them. CDR3 length: 14 amino acids. The CDR3 coding sequence is TGTGCCAGCAGCTGGCGACTGACTAACACTGAAGCTTTCTTT. Amino acids: CASSWRLTNTEAFF.

The chain is built from TRBV27 and TRBJ2-3; TRBD1 agrees at 7 bases. J gave up 4 bases and V 6 bases, and 19 bases lay outside the gene matches. In germline, CDR1 is MNHEY, CDR2 SMNVEV (reference sequence). There are 18 residues in the CDR3. This chain's CDR3 is CASRITPPSTGRADTQYF. In DNA form, the CDR3 reads TGTGCCAGCAGAATAACCCCCCCTTCGACAGGGCGCGCAGATACGCAGTATTTT.

The chain joins TRBV19 to TRBJ1-2, with 7 nucleotides matching TRBD1. The CDR3 length is 17 residues. Looked up from germline, CDR1 is LNHDA and CDR2 is SQIVND (reference sequence). V lost 6 bases and J lost 5; bases outside the gene matches: 18. The CDR3 sequence: CASRPGGTPTGTYGYTF. In DNA form, the CDR3 reads TGTGCCAGTAGACCAGGGGGGACCCCGACAGGGACTTATGGCTACACCTTC.

The chain joins TRBV10-3 to TRBJ1-3; D call uncertain. This CDR3 spans 13 amino acids. With 9 bases removed from V and 4 bases from J, the gap between germline ends came to 13 bases. Germline CDR1 ENHRY, CDR2 SYGVKD. The CDR3 sequence: CAIYPSGGNTIYF. Written as DNA, the CDR3 is TGTGCCATTTATCCCTCGGGGGGAAACACCATATATTTT.

This clone was recorded a few times. V gene TRBV2 combines with J gene TRBJ1-4; D not resolved. Germline CDR1 is SNHLY and CDR2 is FYNNEI. The V and J ends lost 2 bases and 6 bases respectively, with 4 bases between them. CDR3 size: 12 residues. The CDR3 nucleotides are TGTGCCAGCAGTGAACCCGATGAAAAACTGTTTTTT. Protein product: CASSEPDEKLFF.

The gene calls are TRBV5-8 and TRBJ2-1, with TRBD1 matching 8 bases. The V and J ends lost 2 bases and 6 bases, in that order; junction bases with no gene match: 4. CDR1 is SGHTS, CDR2 YDEGEE, per germline. The CDR3 extends over 14 amino acids. CDR3 region: CASSFSGTGNEQFF. For the CDR3, the DNA is TGTGCCAGCAGCTTCTCCGGGACAGGCAATGAGCAGTTCTTC.

The rearrangement joins TRBV5-4 to TRBJ2-5; 8 bases are shared with TRBD2. Germline CDR1 reads SGHNT; CDR2 reads YYREEE (reference sequence). The CDR3 totals 15 residues. V shed 4 bases, J shed 5 bases, and the junction held 10 bases outside the gene matches. The CDR3 nucleotides are TGTGCCAGCAGCCTTAAACGGGGGGGCGGGGAGACCCAGTACTTC. It is translated as CASSLKRGGGETQYF.

J is TRBJ2-2 and V is TRBV5-1; 9 nucleotides line up with TRBD1. Trimming removed 6 bases from V and 7 bases from J; junction bases left unmatched: 10. Germline loops: CDR1 SGHRS, CDR2 YFSETQ. This CDR3 region has 15 residues. CDR3 protein: CASTLITGGHGELFF. CDR3 nucleotides: TGCGCCAGCACCCTAATTACAGGGGGCCACGGGGAGCTGTTTTTT.

The rearrangement joins TRBV3-1 (or the pseudogene TRBV3-2) to TRBJ2-3; unclear D gene. Trimming took off 2 bases at V and 7 bases at J, with 10 bases between the two ends. Germline CDR1 reads LGHDT; CDR2 reads YNNKEL (reference sequence). This CDR3 has 13 amino acids. The CDR3 nucleotides are TGTGCCAGCAGCCAACTAATGGGGAATACGCAGTATTTT. It encodes CASSQLMGNTQYF.

The rearrangement joins TRBV5-1 to TRBJ1-5; no clear D. The CDR3 covers 14 residues. V lost 0 bases and J 2 bases, leaving 6 bases between the germline ends. Germline V gene lookup returns CDR1 SGHRS and CDR2 YFSETQ. The CDR3 region is CASSLGGGNQPQHF. CDR3 DNA sequence: TGCGCCAGCAGCTTGGGAGGCGGCAATCAGCCCCAGCATTTT.

The V call is TRBV24-1, the J call TRBJ1-5; 9 bases agree with TRBD1. Germline V gene data show CDR1 as KGHDR and CDR2 as SFDVKD. V dropped 9 bases and J dropped 6; count of bases not matched to a gene: 8. The CDR3 runs 14 residues. CDR3 DNA sequence: TGTGCCACCTCCGGGACAGGGAAAAGTCAGCCCCAGCATTTT. Protein: CATSGTGKSQPQHF.

This clone was seen a few times. This chain joins TRBV21-1 and TRBJ1-1. TRBV21-1 is flagged as a pseudogene. The CDR3 consists of 16 residues. The CDR3 protein is CASSGRAGGSGTEAFF. For the CDR3, the DNA is TGTGCCAGCAGCGGCCGGGCCGGGGGTTCGGGCACTGAAGCTTTCTTT.

The chain links TRBV4-1 to TRBJ1-2; no firm D call. This CDR3 contains 15 residues. Germline CDR1 reads MGHRA; CDR2 reads YSYEKL. The V end lost 0 bases, the J end lost 3 bases, and 11 bases lay between the germline ends. The CDR3 sequence is CASSQEGSPYYGYTF. Here the CDR3 DNA reads TGCGCCAGCAGCCAAGAAGGCAGCCCTTACTATGGCTACACCTTC.

The chain couples TRBV21-1 to TRBJ1-5. TRBV21-1 is assigned pseudogene status. This CDR3 has 13 amino acids. The CDR3: CASSTRNHQPQHF. The CDR3 nucleotides read TGTGCCAGCAGCACCCGAAATCACCAGCCCCAGCATTTT.

The chain couples TRBV7-2 to TRBJ2-3; a weak D match, TRBD1 (6 bases). The V end lost 4 bases, the J end lost 1 base, and 9 bases lay between the germline ends. CDR3 size: 14 residues. The germline CDR1 and CDR2 sequences are SGHTA and FQGNSA. The CDR3 DNA follows: TGTGCCAGCAGCTCTGGGGGCGGCACAGATACGCAGTATTTT. Its protein is CASSSGGGTDTQYF.

The J gene is TRBJ1-5, the V gene TRBV7-9; 7 nucleotides line up with TRBD1. This CDR3 comprises 17 residues. V trimming: 1 base; J trimming: 0 bases; junction bases outside the gene matches: 6. Per the germline V gene, CDR1 is SEHNR and CDR2 is FQNEAQ (reference sequence). As DNA, the CDR3 is TGTGCCAGCAGCTTAGGCAGGGGGTTACATAGCAATCAGCCCCAGCATTTT. Encoded protein: CASSLGRGLHSNQPQHF.

The chain carries TRBV25-1 and TRBJ2-3; 8 bases agree with TRBD2. CDR1 is MGHDK and CDR2 is SYGVNS in the germline V gene. CDR3 length: 14 residues. Losses at the gene ends were 8 bases for V and 6 bases for J; bases not matched to a gene: 10. The CDR3 DNA reads as TGTGCCAGCTCACAAGCGGGGGCGTCTGATACGCAGTATTTT. Translated: CASSQAGASDTQYF.

The chain combines TRBV5-6 with TRBJ2-5, with D maybe TRBD1 (6 bases). The germline V and J ends were trimmed by 4 bases and 4 bases, with 17 bases remaining between them. Looked up from germline, CDR1 is SGHDT and CDR2 is YYEEEE. There are 15 residues in the CDR3. In DNA form, the CDR3 reads TGTGCCAGCAGCGCCAACCGGGACATATTAGAGACCCAGTACTTC. Translation gives CASSANRDILETQYF.

The chain recombines TRBV6-6 with TRBJ2-7, with 9 positions matching TRBD1. This CDR3 spans 15 amino acids. CDR1 and CDR2 (germline): MNHNY, SVGAGI (reference sequence). V dropped 2 bases and J dropped 6; count of bases not matched to a gene: 8. Written as DNA, the CDR3 is TGTGCCAGCAGTTACGACCGGACAGGGGTTGGCGAGCAGTACGTC. Amino acid sequence: CASSYDRTGVGEQYV.

The rearrangement joins TRBV3-1 (or the pseudogene TRBV3-2) to TRBJ2-1; D might be TRBD1 (5 bases). Germline V gives CDR1 LGHDT, CDR2 YNNKEL (reference sequence). Trimming took 4 bases from V and 7 from J, leaving 11 bases between them. The CDR3 is 13 amino acids. In DNA, the CDR3 is TGTGCCAGCAGCCTCTTAGGGGAAAATGAGCAGTTCTTC. This codes for CASSLLGENEQFF.

The chain recombines TRBV5-1 with TRBJ1-2, with 7 positions matching TRBD1. Trimming took 4 bases from V and 8 from J; bases not matched to a gene: 8. From germline, CDR1 is SGHRS and CDR2 YFSETQ. The CDR3 covers 13 residues. The CDR3 sequence: CASSLGTVWGYTF. The CDR3 DNA reads TGCGCCAGCAGCCTAGGGACAGTTTGGGGCTACACCTTC.

In its sample, this clone was seen once. The chain carries TRBV6-5 and TRBJ2-7, with 7 nucleotides matching TRBD1. Germline loops: CDR1 MNHEY, CDR2 SVGAGI. The CDR3 spans 13 residues. V shed 6 bases, J shed 5 bases, and the junction held 7 bases outside the gene matches. CDR3 coding DNA: TGTGCCAGCAGCCTCGACAGGGTCCACGAGCAGTACGTC. This gives the protein CASSLDRVHEQYV.